This T cell receptor beta chain was identified during a study of blood T cell repertoires in COVID-19. About the research overall: Sources were T cells, B-cell-depleted T cells, or PBMCs; the material itself was cDNA or gDNA.

V was pared by 2 bases and J by 5 bases, with 19 bases between. This CDR3 is built from 16 residues. Germline CDR1 and CDR2: SGHDN and FVKESK. As processed by the authors: Using reference gene primer amplification, nucleated cell counts were estimated. Sequencing used immunoSEQ multiplex PCR; TCRdb keeps in-frame clones, though not all of them. The V and J calls and the clone size are those of that table, but D and trimming were determined from the DNA. In the table there are about 120,000 clones, about 85% of which are singletons. This sequence joins TRBV14 and TRBJ2-7; D is perhaps TRBD1 (7 bases). The sample consisted of peripheral blood. The TCR originated in a man of 80 years or more with active or convalescent COVID-19. CDR3 protein: CASSQRRGQGSDEQYF. CDR3 nucleotides: TGTGCCAGCAGCCAAAGGAGGGGGCAGGGCAGCGACGAGCAGTACTTC.